This record covers a single T cell receptor beta chain. Antigen unknown. The data belong to a study of T cell repertoires in cytomegalovirus infection. At the level of the study: It was the public TCR beta signatures that indicated both CMV infection and matching HLA type.

Trimming cost V 5 bases and J 12 bases, with 20 bases left between them. This CDR3 is built from 13 residues. Looked up from germline, CDR1 is MDHEN and CDR2 is SYDVKM. Broader study findings: The ex vivo response was dominated by HLA-C-restricted CMV-specific TCR beta clonotypes.

TCRdb reprocessed the reads with MiXCR, giving one entry per CDR3 protein. The table records more than 500,000 distinct CDR3 sequences, approximately 15% of them present only once. The source is a human donor in good health (CMV status not recorded). Some clones in this sample may be carry-over from other donors' samples. Input material: CD8+ T cells from PBMCs. V gene TRBV28 combines with J gene TRBJ2-7; D not certain. Here the CDR3 reads CASSRVERYDPYF. The DNA of the CDR3 is TGTGCCAGCAGTCGGGTGGAGAGGTACGATCCGTACTTC.